Listed below are T cell receptor beta chains from one sample, sequenced in a study of blood T cell repertoires in COVID-19. TCRdb's copy holds only in-frame clones and misses some; the assay was immunoSEQ multiplex PCR. The sample has about 430,000 clones, approximately 92% seen once. Sample: PBMCs or T cells enriched from blood (not recorded which). These receptors were obtained from a man younger than 40 who had recovered from COVID-19. Each CDR3 is given with its conserved first and last residue. A D gene is named only where the DNA matches it firmly. Rows may omit the clone size; those that give it use once, few, many or a size class.

CDR3aa | CDR3nt | v_gene | abundance | j_gene | d_gene
CASSPTGVQETQYF | TGTGCCAGCTCACCGACAGGGGTCCAAGAGACCCAGTACTTC | TRBV18 | once | TRBJ2-5 | TRBD1
CASSPRLAGASETQYF | TGTGCCAGCTCACCACGACTAGCGGGAGCCTCAGAGACCCAGTACTTC | TRBV18 | NA | TRBJ2-5 | TRBD2
CSVGDRGLNTEAFF | TGCAGCGTTGGGGACAGGGGGCTCAACACTGAAGCTTTCTTT | TRBV29-1 | few | TRBJ1-1 | TRBD1
CACRRGGLANGELFF | TGTGCCTGCCGACGGGGGGGACTAGCTAACGGGGAGCTGTTTTTT | TRBV30 | NA | TRBJ2-2 | TRBD2
CASSHRVGNEQFF | TGTGCCAGCAGTCACAGGGTTGGCAATGAGCAGTTCTTC | TRBV12-3/TRBV12-4 | NA | TRBJ2-1 | NA
CASSVEGLGGNEQFF | TGTGCCAGCAGCGTCGAGGGCCTAGGGGGCAATGAGCAGTTCTTC | TRBV9 | once | TRBJ2-1 | NA
CASSGGQTIKETQYF | TGTGCCAGCAGCGGGGGACAGACCATTAAAGAGACCCAGTACTTC | TRBV9 | NA | TRBJ2-5 | TRBD1
CAWRGPGGGRRNEQFF | TGTGCCTGGCGGGGGCCGGGGGGCGGGAGAAGAAATGAGCAGTTCTTC | TRBV30 | NA | TRBJ2-1 | NA
CASSPFDRGSYTF | TGTGCCAGCTCACCATTCGACAGGGGGAGCTACACCTTC | TRBV18 | once | TRBJ1-2 | TRBD1
CATPTGSGGYGYTF | TGTGCCACCCCCACGGGATCGGGGGGCTATGGCTACACCTTC | TRBV28 | NA | TRBJ1-2 | NA
CSARGNGELFF | TGCAGTGCTAGGGGCAACGGGGAGCTGTTTTTT | TRBV20-1 | NA | TRBJ2-2 | NA
CASSLGGSWANVLTF | TGCGCCAGCAGCTTGGGAGGGTCTTGGGCCAACGTCCTGACTTTC | TRBV5-1 | NA | TRBJ2-6 | NA
CASSQVGRSDTQYF | TGTGCCAGCAGCCAAGTCGGGAGGAGTGATACGCAGTATTTT | TRBV3-1/TRBV3-2 | NA | TRBJ2-3 | TRBD2
CASSLTSDTEAFF | TGTGCCAGCAGCTTAACGTCCGACACTGAAGCTTTCTTT | TRBV7-3 | NA | TRBJ1-1 | NA
CATLGRRGEQYF | TGTGCCACGCTAGGGAGGCGGGGCGAGCAGTACTTC | TRBV19 | NA | TRBJ2-7 | NA
CASSLGLAGGHEQFF | TGTGCCAGCAGTCTGGGACTAGCGGGAGGACATGAGCAGTTCTTC | TRBV6-4 | NA | TRBJ2-1 | TRBD2
CASRATGTEREKLFF | TGTGCCAGCAGAGCTACCGGGACAGAGAGGGAAAAACTGTTTTTT | TRBV2 | NA | TRBJ1-4 | TRBD1
CASSSPRRGGDASPLHF | TGTGCCAGCAGTTCCCCCCGGAGGGGAGGGGACGCTTCACCCCTCCACTTT | TRBV28 | NA | TRBJ1-6 | NA
CVRSLGRWDRGHTGELFF | TGTGTCAGAAGCTTAGGGAGATGGGACAGGGGGCACACCGGGGAGCTGTTTTTT | TRBV7-5 | NA | TRBJ2-2 | NA
CASSQVSGRGSYNEQFF | TGTGCCAGCAGCCAAGTTAGCGGGAGAGGGTCCTACAATGAGCAGTTCTTC | TRBV3-1/TRBV3-2 | NA | TRBJ2-1 | TRBD2
CASTRDYMANEQFF | TGTGCCAGCACCCGGGACTATATGGCCAATGAGCAGTTCTTC | TRBV6-5 | NA | TRBJ2-1 | TRBD2
CASRSRGLNMALHF | TGTGCCAGCAGATCCCGAGGCCTAAATATGGCCCTCCACTTT | TRBV5-8 | NA | TRBJ1-6 | NA
CASSLAPDSPSYTGELFF | TGTGCCAGCAGCTTAGCCCCAGACTCACCTTCTTACACCGGGGAGCTGTTTTTT | TRBV7-9 | NA | TRBJ2-2 | NA
CASRETGVDQPQHF | TGTGCCAGCCGAGAAACAGGGGTTGATCAGCCCCAGCATTTT | TRBV18 | NA | TRBJ1-5 | TRBD1
CASSERTAGNTIYF | TGTGCCAGCAGTGAAAGGACAGCTGGAAACACCATATATTTT | TRBV6-1 | NA | TRBJ1-3 | NA
CATSDPDRGNTGELFF | TGTGCCACCAGTGACCCGGACAGGGGTAACACCGGGGAGCTGTTTTTT | TRBV24-1 | NA | TRBJ2-2 | TRBD1
CASSPTGVEPQHF | TGTGCCAGCAGTCCTACAGGGGTAGAGCCCCAGCATTTT | TRBV27 | NA | TRBJ1-5 | TRBD1
CASSLQGQTYEQYF | TGTGCCAGCAGCTTACAGGGGCAAACCTACGAGCAGTACTTC | TRBV5-4 | NA | TRBJ2-7 | TRBD1
CATSDHLALNEQFF | TGTGCCACCAGTGATCACCTAGCTTTGAATGAGCAGTTCTTC | TRBV24-1 | NA | TRBJ2-1 | NA
CSASPVEELHETQYF | TGCAGTGCCAGTCCAGTGGAGGAACTTCACGAGACCCAGTACTTC | TRBV20-1 | few | TRBJ2-5 | NA
CASSNQVYEQYF | TGTGCCAGCAGCAATCAGGTTTACGAGCAGTACTTC | TRBV7-9 | NA | TRBJ2-7 | NA
CAWRGTANTEAFF | TGTGCCTGGAGGGGGACAGCGAACACTGAAGCTTTCTTT | TRBV30 | once | TRBJ1-1 | TRBD1
CASSFPGQYGYTF | TGCGCCAGCAGCTTTCCGGGACAGTATGGCTACACCTTC | TRBV5-1 | NA | TRBJ1-2 | TRBD1
CASSPGQTAGANVLTF | TGTGCCAGCTCACCGGGACAGACAGCTGGGGCCAACGTCCTGACTTTC | TRBV18 | NA | TRBJ2-6 | TRBD1
CAISGSSGRAGNTGELFF | TGTGCCATCAGTGGATCCAGCGGGAGAGCGGGGAACACCGGGGAGCTGTTTTTT | TRBV10-3 | NA | TRBJ2-2 | TRBD2
CASSTSGGPNQPQHF | TGTGCCAGCAGCACCAGCGGGGGGCCCAATCAGCCCCAGCATTTT | TRBV7-9 | once | TRBJ1-5 | NA
CASSLDLGGNTEAFF | TGTGCCAGCAGCTTAGACCTGGGGGGGAACACTGAAGCTTTCTTT | TRBV5-4 | NA | TRBJ1-1 | NA
CASVSTSGSYEQYF | TGTGCTAGTGTGTCGACTAGCGGATCCTACGAGCAGTACTTC | TRBV12-5 | NA | TRBJ2-7 | TRBD2
CASKRDGDTQYF | TGTGCCAGCAAGCGAGATGGGGATACGCAGTATTTT | TRBV9 | NA | TRBJ2-3 | NA
CASSPKLAGVREQFF | TGTGCCAGCTCACCAAAACTAGCGGGAGTTAGGGAGCAGTTCTTC | TRBV18 | NA | TRBJ2-1 | TRBD2
CASSSWDRAFNQPQHF | TGTGCCAGCAGCTCATGGGACAGGGCTTTCAATCAGCCCCAGCATTTT | TRBV5-6 | NA | TRBJ1-5 | TRBD1
CASTPTEPYEQYF | TGTGCCAGCACCCCGACAGAGCCCTACGAGCAGTACTTC | TRBV6-5 | NA | TRBJ2-7 | NA
CASSLRDRTDTQYF | TGTGCCAGCAGCTTGCGGGACCGCACAGATACGCAGTATTTT | TRBV13 | NA | TRBJ2-3 | NA